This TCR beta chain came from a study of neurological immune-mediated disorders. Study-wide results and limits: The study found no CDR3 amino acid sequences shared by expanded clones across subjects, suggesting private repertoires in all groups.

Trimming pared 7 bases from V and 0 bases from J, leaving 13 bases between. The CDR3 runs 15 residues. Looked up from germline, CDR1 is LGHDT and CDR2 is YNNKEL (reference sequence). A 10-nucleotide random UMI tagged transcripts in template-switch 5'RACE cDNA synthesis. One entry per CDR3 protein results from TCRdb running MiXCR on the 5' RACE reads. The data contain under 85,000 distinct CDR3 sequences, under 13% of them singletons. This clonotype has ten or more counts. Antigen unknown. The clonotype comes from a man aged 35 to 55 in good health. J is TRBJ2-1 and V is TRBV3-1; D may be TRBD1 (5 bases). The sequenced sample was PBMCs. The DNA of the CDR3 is TGTGCCAGCACGCAGGGCCCGAGCTCCTACAATGAGCAGTTCTTC. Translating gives CASTQGPSSYNEQFF.